These T cell receptor beta chains were read from a single sample in a study of blood T cell repertoires in COVID-19. TCRdb's copy holds only in-frame clones and misses some; the assay was immunoSEQ multiplex PCR. The sample holds around 190,000 clones; 88% are singletons and the top ten take roughly a sixth. The sequencing input was peripheral blood. The receptors come from a man aged 50 to 60 with COVID-19, enrolled during active disease. Both conserved end residues are part of each CDR3. The D gene is left open where the match is weak. Not every row has a clone size; where given, it reads once, few, many or a size class.

V: TRBV7-6; size: few; D: TRBD1; J: TRBJ2-6; CDR3: CASSFGTGGSGANVLTF; DNA: TGTGCCAGCAGCTTCGGGACAGGGGGCTCTGGGGCCAACGTCCTGACTTTC
V: TRBV27; size: .; D: TRBD1; J: TRBJ2-7; CDR3: CASRPGTGINEQYF; DNA: TGTGCCAGCAGGCCCGGGACAGGGATAAACGAGCAGTACTTC
V: TRBV5-6; size: .; D: .; J: TRBJ2-7; CDR3: CASSRDITYEQYF; DNA: TGTGCCAGCAGCAGGGACATAACCTACGAGCAGTACTTC
V: TRBV7-9; size: .; D: .; J: TRBJ2-3; CDR3: CASSTAGTDTQYF; DNA: TGTGCCAGCAGCACAGCAGGGACAGATACGCAGTATTTT
V: TRBV28; size: few; D: TRBD1; J: TRBJ2-7; CDR3: CASSSIDRDYEQYF; DNA: TGTGCCAGCAGTTCCATCGACAGGGACTACGAGCAGTACTTC
V: TRBV15; size: once; D: .; J: TRBJ2-1; CDR3: CATSRALADVGNEQFF; DNA: TGTGCCACCAGCAGGGCATTAGCGGATGTGGGCAATGAGCAGTTCTTC
V: TRBV19; size: .; D: .; J: TRBJ2-3; CDR3: CASSKEDTQYF; DNA: TGTGCCAGTAGTAAGGAGGATACGCAGTATTTT
V: TRBV27; size: .; D: TRBD1; J: TRBJ1-5; CDR3: CASSIRGKPQHF; DNA: TGTGCCAGCAGTATCAGGGGGAAGCCCCAGCATTTT
V: TRBV12-3/TRBV12-4; size: .; D: .; J: TRBJ1-5; CDR3: CASSLSGDQPQHF; DNA: TGTGCCAGCAGTTTATCGGGTGATCAGCCCCAGCATTTT
V: TRBV28; size: .; D: .; J: TRBJ1-2; CDR3: CASSLLVGGYGYTF; DNA: TGTGCCAGCAGTTTATTGGTAGGCGGCTATGGCTACACCTTC
V: TRBV3-1/TRBV3-2; size: .; D: TRBD2; J: TRBJ2-1; CDR3: CASSRGTSVSYNEQFF; DNA: TGTGCCAGCAGCCGAGGGACTAGCGTATCCTACAATGAGCAGTTCTTC
V: TRBV13; size: .; D: .; J: TRBJ1-3; CDR3: CASTLSGDLGNTIYF; DNA: TGTGCCAGCACCCTAAGCGGGGACCTCGGAAACACCATATATTTT
V: TRBV18; size: .; D: .; J: TRBJ2-3; CDR3: CASSPTPRDTQYF; DNA: TGTGCCAGCTCACCAACCCCCCGGGATACGCAGTATTTT